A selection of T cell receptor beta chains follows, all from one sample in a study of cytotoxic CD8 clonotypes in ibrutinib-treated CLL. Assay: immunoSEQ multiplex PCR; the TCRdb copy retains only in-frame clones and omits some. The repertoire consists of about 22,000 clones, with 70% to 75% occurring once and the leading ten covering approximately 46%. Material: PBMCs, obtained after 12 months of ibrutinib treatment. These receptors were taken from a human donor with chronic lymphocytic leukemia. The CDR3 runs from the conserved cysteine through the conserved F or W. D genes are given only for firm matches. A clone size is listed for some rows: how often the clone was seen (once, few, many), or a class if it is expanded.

CDR3: CASSLGQWATNEKLFF; DNA: TGTGCCAGCAGCTTAGGCCAATGGGCAACTAATGAAAAACTGTTTTTT; J: TRBJ1-4; D: .; V: TRBV2; size: .
CDR3: CASSLGPSGGVGQETQYF; DNA: TGTGCCAGCAGCCTTGGTCCTAGCGGGGGGGTAGGCCAAGAGACCCAGTACTTC; J: TRBJ2-5; D: TRBD2; V: TRBV7-2; size: few
CDR3: CASSDQPGYGYTF; DNA: TGCGCCAGCAGCGACCAACCAGGTTATGGCTACACCTTC; J: TRBJ1-2; D: .; V: TRBV5-1; size: .
CDR3: CASSVRSRATTDTQYF; DNA: TGTGCCAGCAGCGTAAGATCCAGGGCCACTACAGATACGCAGTATTTT; J: TRBJ2-3; D: .; V: TRBV9; size: once
CDR3: CASSPTGGTYEQYF; DNA: TGTGCCAGCAGCCCTACGGGCGGCACCTACGAGCAGTACTTC; J: TRBJ2-7; D: .; V: TRBV7-9; size: .
CDR3: CAWSKGSVNQPQHF; DNA: TGTGCCTGGAGTAAGGGGTCAGTGAATCAGCCCCAGCATTTT; J: TRBJ1-5; D: .; V: TRBV30; size: .
CDR3: CSAVPGQLAKNIQYF; DNA: TGCAGCGCCGTTCCGGGACAGCTAGCCAAAAACATTCAGTACTTC; J: TRBJ2-4; D: TRBD1; V: TRBV29-1; size: once
CDR3: CASSLILGPCNQPQHF; DNA: TGTGCCAGCAGCTTAATCCTGGGACCGTGCAATCAGCCCCAGCATTTT; J: TRBJ1-5; D: .; V: TRBV7-3; size: few
CDR3: CASSDRGDSPLHF; DNA: TGTGCCAGCAGTGACAGGGGAGATTCACCCCTCCACTTT; J: TRBJ1-6; D: .; V: TRBV6-1; size: many
CDR3: CASSPGDDTEAFF; DNA: TGTGCCAGCAGCCCAGGGGACGACACTGAAGCTTTCTTT; J: TRBJ1-1; D: .; V: TRBV9; size: .
CDR3: CASSQRVGQGGSHEQYF; DNA: TGCGCCAGCAGCCAGCGGGTGGGACAGGGAGGTTCCCACGAGCAGTACTTC; J: TRBJ2-7; D: TRBD1; V: TRBV5-1; size: .
CDR3: CAWSPGGLWNEQFF; DNA: TGTGCCTGGAGTCCCGGCGGGCTGTGGAATGAGCAGTTCTTC; J: TRBJ2-1; D: .; V: TRBV30; size: .
CDR3: CASSWAGWEKETQYF; DNA: TGTGCCAGCAGTTGGGCAGGGTGGGAAAAAGAGACCCAGTACTTC; J: TRBJ2-5; D: .; V: TRBV21-1; size: few
CDR3: CASSGETQYF; DNA: TGTGCCAGTAGTGGAGAGACCCAGTACTTC; J: TRBJ2-5; D: .; V: TRBV19; size: few
CDR3: CASSPGDTGELFF; DNA: TGTGCCAGCTCACCGGGGGACACCGGGGAGCTGTTTTTT; J: TRBJ2-2; D: .; V: TRBV18; size: .
CDR3: CSVIIRDRRGVQETQYF; DNA: TGCAGCGTTATAATCCGGGACAGGCGGGGAGTCCAAGAGACCCAGTACTTC; J: TRBJ2-5; D: TRBD1; V: TRBV29-1; size: .
CDR3: CASSPTGDGNTIYF; DNA: TGTGCCAGCAGCCCCACAGGGGACGGAAACACCATATATTTT; J: TRBJ1-3; D: TRBD1; V: TRBV9; size: few
CDR3: CAMGNNEKLFF; DNA: TGTGCCATGGGGAACAATGAAAAACTGTTTTTT; J: TRBJ1-4; D: .; V: TRBV28; size: .
CDR3: CASSSGISGNTIYF; DNA: TGTGCCAGCAGCTCCGGTATATCTGGAAACACCATATATTTT; J: TRBJ1-3; D: .; V: TRBV28; size: .
CDR3: CASKPGRPLWKHHIF; DNA: TGTGCCTCTAAACCGGGACGCCCACTCTGGAAACACCATATATTT; J: TRBJ1-3; D: .; V: TRBV30; size: few
CDR3: CASSVPGLAGQETQYF; DNA: TGTGCCAGCAGCGTACCGGGACTAGCGGGTCAAGAGACCCAGTACTTC; J: TRBJ2-5; D: TRBD2; V: TRBV5-4; size: few
CDR3: CASSMLWGSYNEQFF; DNA: TGTGCCAGTAGTATGCTTTGGGGGTCTTACAATGAGCAGTTCTTC; J: TRBJ2-1; D: .; V: TRBV19; size: .
CDR3: CASSQVQQETQYF; DNA: TGTGCCAGCAGCCAAGTTCAACAAGAGACCCAGTACTTC; J: TRBJ2-5; D: .; V: TRBV4-2; size: .
CDR3: CASSYLGVPETQYF; DNA: TGTGCCAGCAGTTACTTGGGCGTTCCTGAGACCCAGTACTTC; J: TRBJ2-5; D: .; V: TRBV6-5; size: few
CDR3: CASSLELGSYEQYF; DNA: TGTGCCAGCAGCTTGGAGTTAGGGAGCTACGAGCAGTACTTC; J: TRBJ2-7; D: .; V: TRBV5-4; size: once
CDR3: CASSMYTDTQYF; DNA: TGTGCCAGCAGCATGTACACAGATACGCAGTATTTT; J: TRBJ2-3; D: .; V: TRBV7-2; size: .
CDR3: CASSIQGGYEQYF; DNA: TGTGCCAGCAGCATTCAGGGGGGTTACGAGCAGTACTTC; J: TRBJ2-7; D: .; V: TRBV7-6; size: .
CDR3: CSVDLQGYYNEQFF; DNA: TGCAGCGTTGATCTGCAGGGTTACTACAATGAGCAGTTCTTC; J: TRBJ2-1; D: .; V: TRBV29-1; size: .
CDR3: CSGGQGTSYEQYF; DNA: TGCAGCGGCGGACAGGGAACGTCCTACGAGCAGTACTTC; J: TRBJ2-7; D: TRBD1; V: TRBV29-1; size: .
CDR3: CASSLGPSGGDNEQFF; DNA: TGTGCCAGCAGTCTAGGGCCTAGCGGGGGTGACAATGAGCAGTTCTTC; J: TRBJ2-1; D: TRBD2; V: TRBV7-2; size: .
CDR3: CASSPDPQSSGNTIYF; DNA: TGTGCCAGCAGCCCGGACCCTCAGAGCTCTGGAAACACCATATATTTT; J: TRBJ1-3; D: .; V: TRBV7-9; size: .
CDR3: CASSPGAGGREKLFF; DNA: TGTGCCAGCTCACCCGGAGCAGGGGGACGTGAAAAACTGTTTTTT; J: TRBJ1-4; D: TRBD1; V: TRBV18; size: .
CDR3: CASSLGGRVDYGYTF; DNA: TGTGCCAGCAGCTTGGGAGGGCGCGTGGACTATGGCTACACCTTC; J: TRBJ1-2; D: .; V: TRBV5-4; size: few
CDR3: CARTGTGPYEQYF; DNA: TGTGCCAGAACCGGGACAGGGCCCTACGAGCAGTACTTC; J: TRBJ2-7; D: TRBD1; V: TRBV5-3; size: .
CDR3: CASSYEGGQTLHF; DNA: TGTGCCAGCAGTTACGAAGGGGGACAGACCCTCCACTTT; J: TRBJ1-6; D: TRBD1; V: TRBV6-5; size: .
CDR3: CASSFAGRTDQPQHF; DNA: TGTGCCAGCAGTTTCGCAGGGAGGACGGACCAGCCCCAGCATTTT; J: TRBJ1-5; D: .; V: TRBV28; size: .
CDR3: CASSDPGRIRYTF; DNA: TGTGCCAGCAGTGATCCGGGACGGATCCGCTACACCTTC; J: TRBJ1-2; D: .; V: TRBV6-1; size: few